This TCR beta chain was profiled in a study of beta chain features in type 1 diabetes. The authors reverse transcribed all of the isolated RNA, so sequencing captured expressed TCRB transcripts. Only in-frame clones appear in the TCRdb table, and some are missing; sequencing was by immunoSEQ multiplex PCR. The table has some 99,000 clones, almost 40% seen once. In its sample, this clone was seen a few times. Trimming left V 4 bases short and J 8 bases short, with 11 bases between. CDR1 and CDR2 (germline): SEHNR, FQNEAQ (reference sequence). The CDR3 has 13 amino acids. The sequencing sample was made of stem cell memory CD4+ T cells from blood. V is TRBV7-9 and J is TRBJ1-4, with D possibly matching TRBD1 (6 bases). This receptor was taken from a woman aged 18-29 years in good health. This CDR3 reads CASSYRVREKLFF. The CDR3 bases are TGTGCCAGCAGCTACAGGGTCCGGGAAAAACTGTTTTTT.